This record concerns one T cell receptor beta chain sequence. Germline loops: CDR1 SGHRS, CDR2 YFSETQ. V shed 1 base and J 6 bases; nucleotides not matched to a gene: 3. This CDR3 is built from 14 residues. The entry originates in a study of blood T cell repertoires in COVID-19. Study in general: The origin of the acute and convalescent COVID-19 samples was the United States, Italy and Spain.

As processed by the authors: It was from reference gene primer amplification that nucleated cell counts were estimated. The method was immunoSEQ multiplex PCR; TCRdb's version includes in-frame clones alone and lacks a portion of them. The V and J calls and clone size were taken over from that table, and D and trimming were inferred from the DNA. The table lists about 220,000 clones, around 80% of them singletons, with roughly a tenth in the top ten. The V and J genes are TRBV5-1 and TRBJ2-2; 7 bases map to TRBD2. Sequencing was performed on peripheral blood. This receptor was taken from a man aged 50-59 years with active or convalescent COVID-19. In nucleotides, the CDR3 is TGCGCCAGCAGCTTGCATGGGGGGGCCGGGGAGCTGTTTTTT. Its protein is CASSLHGGAGELFF.